These 4 T cell receptor beta chains were all obtained from the same sample, sequenced in a study of spatial heterogeneity in lung cancer. Their recognized antigens are unknown. In TCRdb, the 5' RACE reads were re-called with MiXCR into one record per CDR3 protein. The sample consists of 650 to 950 distinct CDR3 sequences, around 10% of them appearing once. Study conclusions and caveats: Expanded alpha and beta TCR counts within tumors tracked tumor mutation counts.

Time point noted: sample taken at primary tumor resection. This specimen was lung tumor tissue, taken at surgery. Every receptor here comes from a male donor with early-stage non-small cell lung cancer.

Within the sample, this clonotype is medium-sized. The J gene is TRBJ2-1, the V gene TRBV19; D is ambiguous. The germline V gene has CDR1 LNHDA and CDR2 SQIVND (reference sequence). Trimming took 9 bases from V and 0 from J, leaving 15 bases between them. The CDR3 runs to 15 residues. Here the CDR3 reads CASRGDTSSYNEQFF. The CDR3 coding sequence is TGTGCCAGCCGAGGTGACACGAGCTCCTACAATGAGCAGTTCTTC.

V and J are TRBV5-1 and TRBJ1-5, with D perhaps assigned TRBD1 or TRBD2 (5 bases each). Near its end, the DNA agrees better with TRBJ2-3, so the J call may be wrong. Germline V gives CDR1 SGHRS, CDR2 YFSETQ. The CDR3 runs 13 residues. This CDR3 is CASSLYGAQPQYF. CDR3 DNA: TGCGCCAGCAGCTTGTACGGGGCCCAGCCCCAGTATTTT.

In its sample, this clonotype was seen once. V usage is TRBV27 and J usage is TRBJ1-1; 8 bases agree with TRBD1. CDR3 length: 17 amino acids. The V gene's germline CDR1 is MNHEY and CDR2 SMNVEV (reference sequence). The V gene end was trimmed by 2 bases and the J gene end by 2 bases; junction bases not matched to a gene: 10. CDR3 region: CASSLGTGRFENTEAFF. For the CDR3, the DNA is TGTGCCAGCAGTTTAGGGACAGGACGATTTGAAAACACTGAAGCTTTCTTT.

This clonotype is hyperexpanded within its sample. The CDR3 loop reads CASSLGTGGKSGELFF. CDR3 in DNA: TGTGCCAGCAGTTTGGGGACAGGGGGCAAGTCCGGGGAGCTGTTTTTT. The chain recombines TRBV28 with TRBJ2-2; 12 bases fit TRBD1. The junction had 5 bases not matched to a gene; V was cut back by 3 bases and J by 6 bases. The CDR3 extends over 16 amino acids. Germline V CDR1 and CDR2: MDHEN, SYDVKM.